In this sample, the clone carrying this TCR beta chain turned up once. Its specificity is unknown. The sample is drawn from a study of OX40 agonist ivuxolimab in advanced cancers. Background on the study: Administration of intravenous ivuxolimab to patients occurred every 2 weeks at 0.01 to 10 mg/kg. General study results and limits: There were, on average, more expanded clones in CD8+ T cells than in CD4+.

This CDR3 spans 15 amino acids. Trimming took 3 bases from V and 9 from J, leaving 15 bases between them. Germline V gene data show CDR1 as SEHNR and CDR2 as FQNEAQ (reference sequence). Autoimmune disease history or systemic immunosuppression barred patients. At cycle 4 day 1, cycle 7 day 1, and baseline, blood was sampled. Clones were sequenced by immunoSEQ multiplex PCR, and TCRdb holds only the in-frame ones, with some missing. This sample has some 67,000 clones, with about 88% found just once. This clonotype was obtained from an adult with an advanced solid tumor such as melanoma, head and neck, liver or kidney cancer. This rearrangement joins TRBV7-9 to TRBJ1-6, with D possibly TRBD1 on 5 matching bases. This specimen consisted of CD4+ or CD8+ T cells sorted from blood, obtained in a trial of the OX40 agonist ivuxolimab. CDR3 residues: CASSFSQGTGSPLHF. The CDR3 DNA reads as TGTGCCAGCAGCTTTTCACAAGGGACGGGTTCACCCCTCCACTTT.